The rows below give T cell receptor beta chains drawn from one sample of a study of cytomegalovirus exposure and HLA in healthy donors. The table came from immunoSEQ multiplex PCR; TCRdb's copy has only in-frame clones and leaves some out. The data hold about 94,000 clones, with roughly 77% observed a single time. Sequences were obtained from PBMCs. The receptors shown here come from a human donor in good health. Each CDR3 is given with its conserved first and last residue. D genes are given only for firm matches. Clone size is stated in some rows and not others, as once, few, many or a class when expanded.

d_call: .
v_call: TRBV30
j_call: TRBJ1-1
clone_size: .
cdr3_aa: CAWSNLRDTEAFF
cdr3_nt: TGTGCCTGGAGCAATCTCAGGGATACTGAAGCTTTCTTT

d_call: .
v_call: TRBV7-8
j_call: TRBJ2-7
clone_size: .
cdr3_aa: CASSLEGGSSYEQYF
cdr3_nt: TGTGCCAGCAGCTTAGAAGGGGGTTCCTCCTACGAGCAGTACTTC

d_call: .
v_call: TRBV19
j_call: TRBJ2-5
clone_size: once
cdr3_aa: CASSISRGLQETQYF
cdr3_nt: TGTGCCAGTAGTATATCTCGGGGACTCCAAGAGACCCAGTACTTC

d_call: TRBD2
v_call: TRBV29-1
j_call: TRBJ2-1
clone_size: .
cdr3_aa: CSARSGRAYNEQFF
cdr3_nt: TGCAGCGCCCGCAGCGGGAGGGCCTACAATGAGCAGTTCTTC

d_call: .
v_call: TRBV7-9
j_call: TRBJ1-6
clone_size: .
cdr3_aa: CASSLSGGNSPLHF
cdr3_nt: TGTGCCAGCAGCTTATCGGGGGGTAATTCACCCCTCCACTTT

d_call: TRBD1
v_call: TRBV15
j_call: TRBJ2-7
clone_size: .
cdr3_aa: CATSGWDSSSYEQYF
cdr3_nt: TGTGCCACCAGCGGATGGGACAGTAGCTCCTACGAGCAGTACTTC

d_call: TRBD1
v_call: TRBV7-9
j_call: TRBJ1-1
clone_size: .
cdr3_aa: CASSFEGAGTEAFF
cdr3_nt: TGTGCCAGCAGCTTCGAGGGGGCAGGCACTGAAGCTTTCTTT

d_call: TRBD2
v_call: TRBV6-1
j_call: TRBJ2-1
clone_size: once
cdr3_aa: CASSTSGRASNEQFF
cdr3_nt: TGTGCCAGCAGTACTAGCGGGAGGGCCAGCAATGAGCAGTTCTTC

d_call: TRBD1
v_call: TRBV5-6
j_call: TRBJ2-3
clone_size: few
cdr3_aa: CASSLRTPGGFTDTQYF
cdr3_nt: TGTGCCAGCAGCTTGAGAACTCCAGGGGGATTCACAGATACGCAGTATTTT

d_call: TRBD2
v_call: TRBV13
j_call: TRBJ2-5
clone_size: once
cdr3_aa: CASSRLSGGAEETQYF
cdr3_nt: TGTGCCAGCAGCCGACTTAGCGGGGGGGCGGAAGAGACCCAGTACTTC

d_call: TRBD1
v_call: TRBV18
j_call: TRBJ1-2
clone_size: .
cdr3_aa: CASLRTGDYGYTF
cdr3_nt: TGTGCCAGCCTTCGGACAGGGGACTATGGCTACACCTTC

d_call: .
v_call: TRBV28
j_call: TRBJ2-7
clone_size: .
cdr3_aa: CASSNSGTGSYEQYF
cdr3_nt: TGTGCCAGCAGCAACTCCGGGACTGGCTCCTACGAGCAGTACTTC

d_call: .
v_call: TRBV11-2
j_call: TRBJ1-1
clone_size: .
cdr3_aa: CASSFARGMNTEAFF
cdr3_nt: TGTGCCAGCAGCTTCGCCAGGGGAATGAACACTGAAGCTTTCTTT

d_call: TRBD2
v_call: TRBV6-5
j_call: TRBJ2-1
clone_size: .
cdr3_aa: CASNLAGGPRDEQFF
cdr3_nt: TGTGCCAGCAATTTAGCGGGAGGGCCTCGCGATGAGCAGTTCTTC

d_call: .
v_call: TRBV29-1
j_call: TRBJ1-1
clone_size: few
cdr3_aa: CSVAIGGKNTEAFF
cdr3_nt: TGCAGCGTTGCGATTGGGGGGAAGAACACTGAAGCTTTCTTT

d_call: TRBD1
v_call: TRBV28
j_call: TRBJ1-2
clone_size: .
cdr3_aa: CASSFPGGRGYTF
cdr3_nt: TGTGCCAGCAGTTTCCCAGGGGGCCGAGGCTACACCTTC

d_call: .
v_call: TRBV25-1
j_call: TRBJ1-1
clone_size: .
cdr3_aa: CASKGVGNTEAFF
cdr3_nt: TGTGCCAGCAAGGGGGTGGGGAACACTGAAGCTTTCTTT

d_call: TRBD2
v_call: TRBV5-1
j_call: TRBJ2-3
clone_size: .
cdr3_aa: CASCLAGGTDTQYF
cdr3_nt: TGCGCCAGCTGCTTAGCGGGGGGCACAGATACGCAGTATTTT

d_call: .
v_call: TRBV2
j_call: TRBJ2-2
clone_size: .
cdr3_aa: CASRTGGELFF
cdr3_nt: TGTGCCAGCAGAACGGGTGGGGAGCTGTTTTTT

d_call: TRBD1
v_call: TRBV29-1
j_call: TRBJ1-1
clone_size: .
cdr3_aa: CSATGTGKAEAFF
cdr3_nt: TGCAGCGCCACCGGGACAGGGAAGGCTGAAGCTTTCTTT

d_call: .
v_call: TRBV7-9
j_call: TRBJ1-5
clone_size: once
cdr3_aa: CASSPQGRNQPQHF
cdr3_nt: TGTGCCAGCAGCCCTCAGGGGCGCAATCAGCCCCAGCATTTT

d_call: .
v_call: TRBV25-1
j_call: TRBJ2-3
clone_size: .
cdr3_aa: CASSLRDSTDTQYF
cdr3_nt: TGTGCCAGCAGTCTCCGGGACTCCACAGATACGCAGTATTTT

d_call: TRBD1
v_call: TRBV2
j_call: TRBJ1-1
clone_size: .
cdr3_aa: CASKDREHTEAFF
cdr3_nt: TGTGCCAGCAAGGACAGGGAGCACACTGAAGCTTTCTTT

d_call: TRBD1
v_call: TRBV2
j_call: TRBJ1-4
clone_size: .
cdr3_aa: CASSLGQGGGSTNEKLFF
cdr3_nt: TGTGCCAGCAGTCTCGGACAGGGAGGAGGATCGACTAATGAAAAACTGTTTTTT

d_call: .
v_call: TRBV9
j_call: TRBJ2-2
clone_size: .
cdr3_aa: CASSFTDTGELFF
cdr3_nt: TGTGCCAGCAGTTTTACAGACACCGGGGAGCTGTTTTTT

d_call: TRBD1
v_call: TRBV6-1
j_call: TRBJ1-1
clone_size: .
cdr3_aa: CASRGNRGGEAFF
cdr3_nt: TGTGCCAGCAGGGGAAACAGGGGAGGAGAAGCTTTCTTT

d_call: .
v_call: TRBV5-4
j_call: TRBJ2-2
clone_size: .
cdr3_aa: CASSLGQGGAGELFF
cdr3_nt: TGTGCCAGCAGCTTGGGACAGGGAGGCGCCGGGGAGCTGTTTTTT

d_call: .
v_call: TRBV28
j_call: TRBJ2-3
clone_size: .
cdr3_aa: CASSLASLGSSDTQYF
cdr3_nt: TGTGCCAGCAGTTTGGCGAGCTTGGGGAGTTCAGATACGCAGTATTTT

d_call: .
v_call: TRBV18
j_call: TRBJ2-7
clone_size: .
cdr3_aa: CASSPGTAYEQYF
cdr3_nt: TGTGCCAGCTCACCTGGCACCGCCTACGAGCAGTACTTC

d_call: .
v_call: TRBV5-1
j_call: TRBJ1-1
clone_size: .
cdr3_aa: CASRTAGANTEAFF
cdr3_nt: TGCGCCAGCCGCACGGCGGGGGCGAACACTGAAGCTTTCTTT

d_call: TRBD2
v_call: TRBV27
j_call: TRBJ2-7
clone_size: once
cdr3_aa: CARVRDYPLGYEQYF
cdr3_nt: TGTGCCAGAGTCCGGGACTACCCTCTCGGATACGAGCAGTACTTC

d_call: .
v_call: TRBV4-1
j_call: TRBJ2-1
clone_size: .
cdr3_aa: CASRSRQGGGEQFF
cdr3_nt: TGCGCCAGCCGGTCGAGGCAGGGAGGGGGTGAGCAGTTCTTC

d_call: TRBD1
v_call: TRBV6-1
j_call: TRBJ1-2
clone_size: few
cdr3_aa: CASSEDATGVGGYTF
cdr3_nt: TGTGCCAGCAGTGAAGACGCGACAGGGGTAGGTGGCTACACCTTC

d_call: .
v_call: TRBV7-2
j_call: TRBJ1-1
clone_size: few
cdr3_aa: CASSLDRSRTEAFF
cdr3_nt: TGTGCCAGCAGCTTAGACAGGTCGCGCACTGAAGCTTTCTTT

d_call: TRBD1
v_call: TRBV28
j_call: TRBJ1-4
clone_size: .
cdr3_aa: CASRPSGTGSENEKLFF
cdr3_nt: TGTGCCAGCAGGCCATCCGGGACAGGGAGTGAAAATGAAAAACTGTTTTTT

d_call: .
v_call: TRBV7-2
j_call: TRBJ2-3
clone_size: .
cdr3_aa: CASSSRDTQYF
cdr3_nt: TGTGCCAGCAGCTCTCGGGATACGCAGTATTTT

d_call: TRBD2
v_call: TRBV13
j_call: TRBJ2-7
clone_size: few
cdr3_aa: CASSLGPGTRSVYEQYF
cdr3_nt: TGTGCCAGCAGCTTAGGCCCGGGGACTAGATCGGTGTACGAGCAGTACTTC

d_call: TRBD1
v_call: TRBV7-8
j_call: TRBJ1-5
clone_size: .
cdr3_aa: CASSFSGQGGGSNQPQHF
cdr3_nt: TGTGCCAGCAGCTTTTCGGGACAGGGAGGAGGCAGCAATCAGCCCCAGCATTTT

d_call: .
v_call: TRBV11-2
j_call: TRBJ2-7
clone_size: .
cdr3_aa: CASSRSPRSSPYEQYF
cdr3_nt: TGTGCCAGCAGCCGTTCCCCCCGATCATCACCCTACGAGCAGTACTTC

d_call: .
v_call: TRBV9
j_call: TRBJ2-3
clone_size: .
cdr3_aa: CASSAPRLKGGTDTQYF
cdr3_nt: TGTGCCAGCAGCGCCCCCCGCCTGAAGGGGGGCACAGATACGCAGTATTTT

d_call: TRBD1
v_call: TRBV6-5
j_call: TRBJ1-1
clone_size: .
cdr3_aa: CASSYSKTGFPEAFF
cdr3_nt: TGTGCCAGCAGTTACTCCAAGACAGGGTTCCCTGAAGCTTTCTTT

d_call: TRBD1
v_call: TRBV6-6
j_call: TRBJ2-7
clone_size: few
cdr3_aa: CASSYSKGAYEQYF
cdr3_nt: TGTGCCAGCAGTTACTCGAAGGGGGCGTACGAGCAGTACTTC

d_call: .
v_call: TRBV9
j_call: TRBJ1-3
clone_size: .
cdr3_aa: CASSASFPGNTIYF
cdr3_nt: TGTGCCAGCAGCGCTTCGTTTCCTGGAAACACCATATATTTT

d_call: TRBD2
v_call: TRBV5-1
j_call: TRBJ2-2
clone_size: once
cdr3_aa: CASQTGLAGSGELFF
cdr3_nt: TGCGCCAGCCAAACGGGACTAGCGGGGAGCGGGGAGCTGTTTTTT

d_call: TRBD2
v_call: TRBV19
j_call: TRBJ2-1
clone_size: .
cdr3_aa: CASSIDLGLAYNEQFF
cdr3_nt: TGTGCCAGTAGTATAGATCTAGGACTAGCTTACAATGAGCAGTTCTTC

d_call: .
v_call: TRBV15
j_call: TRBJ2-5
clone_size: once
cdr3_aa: CATSRAGTSWGETQYF
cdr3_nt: TGTGCCACCAGCAGAGCAGGGACTTCCTGGGGGGAGACCCAGTACTTC

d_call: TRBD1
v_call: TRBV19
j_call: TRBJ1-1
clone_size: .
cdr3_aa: CASSLGQGTEAFF
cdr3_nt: TGTGCCAGTAGTTTGGGACAGGGCACTGAAGCTTTCTTT

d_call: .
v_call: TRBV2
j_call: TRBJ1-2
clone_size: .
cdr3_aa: CASSLQTGANYGYTF
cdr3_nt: TGTGCCAGCAGTCTCCAGACAGGAGCTAACTATGGCTACACCTTC

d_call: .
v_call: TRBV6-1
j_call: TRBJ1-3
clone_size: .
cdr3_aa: CASGLDRNTIYF
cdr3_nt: TGTGCCAGTGGACTTGACAGAAACACCATATATTTT